The clone carrying this T cell receptor (beta chain) was picked up a small number of times. Its antigen is currently unknown. These data come from a study of T-cell reconstitution after alpha-beta-depleted transplantation in children. General observations from the study: Where alpha-beta T cells came from about two months after transplant was reportedly several hundred expanded graft clones. Surviving recipient T cells and thymic progenitors produced the high day-60 TCRbeta diversity seen in some patients. Fresh T-cell production supplied most of the T-cell counts and diversity seen one year after transplant.

J gave up 7 bases and V 6 bases, and 13 bases lay outside the gene matches. There are 16 residues in the CDR3. Germline values: CDR1 SGHTA, CDR2 FQGNSA. Unique molecular identifiers were used to barcode this TCRbeta library. TCRdb called the PCR reads again in MiXCR, with one record for every CDR3 protein. Of almost 250,000 distinct CDR3 sequences in the sample, 25% were seen once. The sample consisted of PBMCs, taken before TCRalphabeta/CD19-depleted stem cell transplant. The gene calls are TRBV7-2 and TRBJ2-1, with 9 nucleotides matching TRBD2. This TCR derives from a girl aged 2-9 years with Fanconi anemia, due to receive a stem cell transplant. The CDR3 DNA is TGTGCCAGCAGTATAGAGCGAGGTAGCGGGGGAAATGAGCAGTTCTTC. Its translation: CASSIERGSGGNEQFF.